This T cell receptor (beta chain) was retrieved from a study of T cells in localized non-small cell lung cancer. Whole-study findings and limits: Heterogeneity cannot be ruled out, as sequencing used one tumor region only. Elevated circulating T cell density in blood was associated with longer overall survival. Uninvolved adjacent lung had more T cell clonality than any other tissue, topping tumor.

Germline CDR1 MNHEY, CDR2 SMNVEV (reference sequence). This CDR3 is 15 amino acids long. V lost 4 bases to trimming and J lost 7 bases, with 20 bases between them. As to this clone: The antigen remains undetermined.

Profiled with immunoSEQ multiplex PCR; TCRdb holds only in-frame clones, not every one. This table holds roughly 38,000 clones, approximately 90% found once. This sample comprised peripheral blood, obtained before any cancer treatment. This clonotype was obtained from a woman aged 18 to 55 with stage III lung adenocarcinoma. This sequence joins TRBV27 and TRBJ2-7; D unresolved. The DNA for the CDR3 is TGTGCCAGCAGTTCCGGACGGGCCACACCTGGGGAGCAGTACTTC. Translation: CASSSGRATPGEQYF.